The present TCR beta chain was sequenced within a study of T-cell reconstitution after alpha-beta-depleted transplantation in children. Overall study findings and caveats: Several hundred rapidly expanded clones from non-depleted graft cells reportedly supplied alpha-beta T cells about two months post-transplant. Most T-cell counts and diversity one year after the transplant came from T cells that were newly produced.

As it was prepared, the TCRbeta library received unique molecular identifiers. TCRdb passed the PCR reads through MiXCR, listing each CDR3 protein once. The sample holds over 150,000 distinct CDR3 sequences, approximately 7% seen once. Many counts were recorded for this clonotype. Antigen specificity is unknown. The CDR3 covers 11 residues. The V and J ends lost 11 bases and 7 bases, in that order; junction bases with no gene match: 8. CDR1 and CDR2 (germline): WNHNN, SYGVQD (reference sequence). The gene calls are TRBV10-1 and TRBJ2-7, with TRBD2 identical over 7 bases. The TCR was taken from a boy aged 2 to 10 with acute lymphoblastic leukemia, due to receive a stem cell transplant. The starting material was PBMCs, obtained before TCRalphabeta/CD19-depleted stem cell transplant. In DNA form, the CDR3 reads TGCGCCCTACACGGGGGGAGGGAGCAGTACTTC. Translating it yields CALHGGREQYF.